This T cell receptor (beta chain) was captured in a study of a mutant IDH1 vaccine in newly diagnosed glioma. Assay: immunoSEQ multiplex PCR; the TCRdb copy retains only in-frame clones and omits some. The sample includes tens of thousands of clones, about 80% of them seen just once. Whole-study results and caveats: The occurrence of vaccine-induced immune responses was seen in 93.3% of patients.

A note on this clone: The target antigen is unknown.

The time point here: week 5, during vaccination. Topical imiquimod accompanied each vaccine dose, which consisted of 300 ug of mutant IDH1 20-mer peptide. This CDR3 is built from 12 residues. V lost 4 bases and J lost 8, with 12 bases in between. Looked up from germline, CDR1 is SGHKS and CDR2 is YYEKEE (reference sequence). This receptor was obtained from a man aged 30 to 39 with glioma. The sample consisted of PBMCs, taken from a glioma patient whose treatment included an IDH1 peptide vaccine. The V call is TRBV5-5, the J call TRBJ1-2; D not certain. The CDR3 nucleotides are TGTGCCAGCAGCCCTAACATCTTCGGCTACACCTTC. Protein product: CASSPNIFGYTF.